This T cell receptor beta chain was documented in a study of glioma-infiltrating T cells after dendritic cell vaccination. Study summary: Dendritic cells derived from monocytes and pulsed with autologous tumor lysate formed the vaccine. Patients received three intradermal dendritic cell vaccine injections at biweekly intervals.

Primers: 60 V beta forward and 13 J beta reverse. Only in-frame clones appear in the TCRdb table, and some are missing; sequencing was by immunoSEQ multiplex PCR. The data hold more than 100,000 clones, with 81% observed a single time. Germline V gives CDR1 GTSNPN, CDR2 SVGIG (reference sequence). The CDR3 contains 20 residues. Trimming cost V 2 bases and J 1 base; bases outside gene matches: 20. This TCR derives from a human donor with glioblastoma. The chain has TRBV30 and TRBJ2-4, with 7 bases that match TRBD1. The sequences come from blood, collected before dendritic cell vaccination. The CDR3 loop reads CAWSYPGKNRDRKAKNIQYF. The CDR3 DNA reads as TGTGCCTGGAGTTATCCGGGTAAGAACCGGGACAGAAAGGCCAAAAACATTCAGTACTTC. Together with reference TRBV30 and TRBJ2-4, the CDR3 gives the full variable domain: SQTIHQWPATLVQPVGSPLSLECTVEGTSNPNLYWYRQAAGRGLQLLFYSVGIGQISSEVPQNLSASRPQDRQFILSSKKLLLSDSGFYLCAWSYPGKNRDRKAKNIQYFGAGTRLSVL.